One T cell receptor beta chain is described in this entry. CDR3 length: 15 amino acids. Germline assignment: CDR1 SQVTM and CDR2 ANQGSEA. Trimming cost V 5 bases and J 4 bases, with 18 bases left between them. All of the donors resided in Nashville, Tennessee, and each was a Caucasian adult. CD4+ cells yielded CD45RA+ naive and CD45RA-negative memory subsets. Sequenced by immunoSEQ multiplex PCR; TCRdb stores in-frame clones only, minus some. The sample carries approximately 2.4 million clones, about 94% recorded once. This sample is part of a study of shared clonotypes between healthy human individuals. About the study: Three plates were used per donor for CD4 naive, three for CD4 memory, two for CD8 naive and one for CD8 memory.

This chain connects TRBV29-1 to TRBJ2-1; D is perhaps TRBD1 (5 bases). The sample consisted of naive CD4+ T cells sorted from blood. Regarding subset: CD45RA+ positively selected. The clonotype comes from a man aged 18 to 30 in good health. This CDR3 is CSVSLTGGLYNEQFF. The CDR3 DNA reads as TGCAGCGTTTCATTAACAGGCGGTCTATACAATGAGCAGTTCTTC.